The 17 T cell receptor beta chains given below trace back to one sample, sequenced in a study of OX40 agonist ivuxolimab in advanced cancers. Clones were read by immunoSEQ multiplex PCR, and TCRdb kept only the in-frame ones, dropping some. The sample has 60,000 or so clones; roughly 87% are singletons. The source material was CD4+ or CD8+ T cells sorted from blood, sampled in a trial of the OX40 agonist ivuxolimab. Receptors originate from an adult with an advanced solid tumor such as melanoma, head and neck, liver or kidney cancer.

This chain joins TRBV28 and TRBJ1-1, with D unclear. The CDR3 spans 13 residues. CDR1 is MDHEN and CDR2 is SYDVKM in the germline V gene. With 6 bases removed from V and 4 bases from J, the gap between germline ends came to 12 bases. This chain's CDR3 is CASSLTGSTEAFF. In DNA, the CDR3 is TGTGCCAGCAGCCTGACGGGTTCCACTGAAGCTTTCTTT.

The rearrangement links TRBV7-9 to TRBJ1-2, with D hard to call. The CDR3 length is 14 residues. CDR1 and CDR2 from the germline V gene are SEHNR and FQNEAQ (reference sequence). V was cut by 10 bases and J by 0 bases, with 15 bases left in between. CDR3 protein: CATTGWQANYGYTF. CDR3 bases: TGTGCCACCACGGGGTGGCAGGCTAACTATGGCTACACCTTC.

The chain combines TRBV7-8 with TRBJ2-7, with D maybe TRBD1 (5 bases). V was trimmed by 5 bases and J by 2 bases, leaving 10 bases between them. The CDR3 totals 13 residues. Germline-derived CDR1 and CDR2 are SGHVS and FQNEAQ. CDR3 region: CASSPPGTYEQYF. DNA of the CDR3: TGTGCCAGCAGCCCCCCAGGGACCTACGAGCAGTACTTC.

The rearrangement links TRBV7-9 to TRBJ1-1, with 8 bases lining up with TRBD1. This CDR3 region has 14 residues. The germline CDR1 and CDR2 sequences are SEHNR and FQNEAQ (reference sequence). Trimming took 5 bases from V and 3 from J; bases not matched to a gene: 5. This CDR3 is CASSPQTGDTEAFF. The CDR3 coding sequence is TGTGCCAGCAGCCCCCAGACAGGGGACACTGAAGCTTTCTTT. The whole variable domain, filled in from reference TRBV7-9 and TRBJ1-1, reads DTGVSQNPRHKITKRGQNVTFRCDPISEHNRLYWYRQTLGQGPEFLTYFQNEAQLEKSRLLSDRFSAERPKGSFSTLEIQRTEQGDSAMYLCASSPQTGDTEAFFGQGTRLTVV.

The chain uses TRBV6-5 and TRBJ2-2, with TRBD2 matching over 10 bases. Per germline, CDR1 MNHEY and CDR2 SVGAGI. J gave up 3 bases and V 6 bases, and 1 base lay outside the gene matches. This CDR3 contains 14 residues. The CDR3 region is CASRAGGYTGELFF. CDR3 sequence (DNA): TGTGCCAGCAGAGCGGGGGGGTACACCGGGGAGCTGTTTTTT.

V and J are TRBV11-2 and TRBJ2-1; a possible D gene is TRBD2 (6 bases). V lost 5 bases to trimming and J lost 10 bases, with 12 bases between them. CDR3 size: 12 residues. Germline CDR1 and CDR2: SGHAT and FQNNGV. The CDR3 coding sequence is TGTGCCAGCAGCCCGGGTGGGGGGGAGCAGTTCTTC. It codes for CASSPGGGEQFF. Full variable domain (rest looked up from reference TRBV11-2 and TRBJ2-1): EAGVAQSPRYKIIEKRQSVAFWCNPISGHATLYWYQQILGQGPKLLIQFQNNGVVDDSQLPKDRFSAERLKGVDSTLKIQPAKLEDSAVYLCASSPGGGEQFFGPGTRLTVL.

This clone turned up a few times. The chain couples TRBV27 to TRBJ1-6; D is undetermined. Germline V gene data show CDR1 as MNHEY and CDR2 as SMNVEV (reference sequence). This CDR3 has 12 residues. V was trimmed by 3 bases and J by 7 bases, leaving 4 bases between them. This chain's CDR3 is CASSFQNSPLHF. The CDR3 DNA reads as TGTGCCAGCAGTTTCCAGAATTCACCCCTCCACTTT.

The chain joins TRBV6-6 to TRBJ1-1; D gene unclear. This CDR3 comprises 14 residues. Deletions cut 0 bases from V and 3 bases from J, with 8 bases between. Germline assignment: CDR1 MNHNY and CDR2 SVGAGI (reference sequence). The CDR3 DNA sequence: TGTGCCAGCAGTTACTCGGCCGGAGACACTGAAGCTTTCTTT. It codes for CASSYSAGDTEAFF.

In this sample, this clone turned up once. The chain combines TRBV5-4 with TRBJ2-7; 7 bases are a match to TRBD1. Trimming at V came to 3 bases and at J to 0 bases, leaving 9 bases not matched to a gene. CDR3 length equals 16 residues. Germline V lookup: CDR1 SGHNT, CDR2 YYREEE (reference sequence). The CDR3 loop reads CASSSTGYWSSYEQYF. CDR3 DNA sequence: TGTGCCAGCAGCTCGACAGGGTATTGGAGCTCCTACGAGCAGTACTTC. The entire variable domain, with the rest obtained from reference TRBV5-4 and TRBJ2-7, is as follows: ETGVTQSPTHLIKTRGQQVTLRCSSQSGHNTVSWYQQALGQGPQFIFQYYREEENGRGNFPPRFSGLQFPNYSSELNVNALELDDSALYLCASSSTGYWSSYEQYFGPGTRLTVT.

J is TRBJ1-1 and V is TRBV7-2, with 10 bases that match TRBD1. The CDR3 is made up of 17 amino acids. The V and J ends lost 5 bases and 1 base, in that order; junction bases with no gene match: 10. The germline gives CDR1 SGHTA, CDR2 FQGNSA. CDR3 region: CASSHSPGTGANTEAFF. The DNA of the CDR3 is TGTGCCAGCAGCCATAGTCCCGGGACAGGGGCGAACACTGAAGCTTTCTTT.

This chain connects TRBV30 to TRBJ1-5, with unresolved D. The CDR3 runs 13 residues. The V end lost 2 bases, the J end lost 0 bases, and 5 bases lay between the germline ends. Germline CDR1 and CDR2: GTSNPN and SVGIG (reference sequence). CDR3 in amino acids: CAWSMYSNQPQHF. DNA for the CDR3: TGTGCCTGGAGTATGTATAGCAATCAGCCCCAGCATTTT.

The chain employs TRBV25-1 and TRBJ2-7; 9 bases match TRBD1. The CDR3 extends over 16 amino acids. V lost 0 bases, J lost 3 bases, and 6 bases stayed unmatched. CDR1 is MGHDK, CDR2 SYGVNS, per germline. In DNA form, the CDR3 reads TGTGCCAGCAGTGAATATTATGAGGGACAGGGCTACGAGCAGTACTTC. Protein product: CASSEYYEGQGYEQYF.

The chain uses TRBV28 and TRBJ2-7, with a weak D call TRBD2 (5 bases). Per the germline V gene, CDR1 is MDHEN and CDR2 is SYDVKM. CDR3 size: 14 residues. The V end lost 7 bases, the J end lost 0 bases, and 13 bases lay between the germline ends. The CDR3 region has the DNA TGTGCCAGCACGGAGGTGGGCACCTCCTACGAGCAGTACTTC. Translation gives CASTEVGTSYEQYF. The entire variable domain, with the rest obtained from reference TRBV28 and TRBJ2-7, is as follows: DVKVTQSSRYLVKRTGEKVFLECVQDMDHENMFWYRQDPGLGLRLIYFSYDVKMKEKGDIPEGYSVSREKKERFSLILESASTNQTSMYLCASTEVGTSYEQYFGPGTRLTVT.

The chain combines TRBV5-1 with TRBJ1-1, with TRBD1 as a possible D gene (6 bases). Germline V gene data show CDR1 as SGHRS and CDR2 as YFSETQ. The length of the CDR3 is 15 residues. V lost 1 base and J 3 bases, leaving 13 bases between the germline ends. The chain's CDR3 is CASSLLGGQDTEAFF. CDR3 DNA sequence: TGCGCCAGCAGCTTGTTGGGGGGGCAAGACACTGAAGCTTTCTTT.

This chain links TRBV6-6 with TRBJ1-1, with D perhaps TRBD1 (5 bases). This CDR3 contains 12 residues. Trimming stripped 8 bases from V and 8 bases from J, with 15 bases between. The germline V gene encodes CDR1 MNHNY and CDR2 SVGAGI (reference sequence). The CDR3 sequence is CASWGIGTEAFF. CDR3 bases: TGTGCCAGCTGGGGAATAGGGACGGAAGCTTTCTTT.

V and J are TRBV5-5 and TRBJ1-1; D is ambiguous. Germline CDR1 and CDR2: SGHKS and YYEKEE (reference sequence). The CDR3 spans 14 residues. V gave up 5 bases and J gave up 6 bases, with 17 bases separating them. The CDR3 nucleotides are TGTGCCAGCAGTCCAAGCGGCTCTGAACCTGAAGCTTTCTTT. Protein: CASSPSGSEPEAFF.

This chain uses TRBV27 with TRBJ2-2; D unclear. The germline V gene has CDR1 MNHEY and CDR2 SMNVEV (reference sequence). This CDR3 contains 15 residues. V dropped 7 bases and J dropped 0 bases, with 12 bases sitting between them. The DNA of the CDR3 is TGTGCCAGCAAGGCACAGCCACCGAACACCGGGGAGCTGTTTTTT. Protein: CASKAQPPNTGELFF.